This TCR beta chain originates from a study of vaccination and CD4 T cells after COVID-19. Looking at the study overall: Each convalescent patient was PCR positive for SARS-CoV-2 on nasal swab; nine or ten cases were mild and one severe. From HCoV-229E, HCoV-OC43, HCoV-NL63 and SARS-CoV-2, overlapping spike peptides were used to stimulate the cells.

The CDR3 is 13 residues long. Trimming cost V 6 bases and J 1 base, with 9 bases left between them. Treatment here: roughly 11-day PBMC culture with coronavirus spike peptide pools or control peptides (ViraFEST assay). Overall study findings and caveats: Recorded median SARS-CoV-2-reactive clonotype numbers increased from about 20 to 38 without reaching significance. Spike mono-reactive clones accounted for 304 of the 307 vaccine-specific clones found in convalescent patients.

Details on this clonotype: The target antigen is unknown.

The Oncomine TCR Beta short-read assay was applied to DNA of cultured CD4+ T cells. TCRdb reanalysed the PCR reads using MiXCR and keeps one entry per CDR3 protein. The table lists about 14,000 distinct CDR3 sequences, roughly 43% of them singletons. The chain has TRBV12-3 or TRBV12-4 and TRBJ1-1; no firm D call. Material: cultured CD4+ T cells from blood. The receptor's source is a human donor with COVID-19. The CDR3 nucleotides are TGTGCCAGCAGGGGGATGGGGAACACTGAAGCTTTCTTT. The encoded protein is CASRGMGNTEAFF.